This T cell receptor beta chain emerged from a study of blood T cells in healthy people across ages. In regard to this clonotype: Its antigen is undetermined.

A second 7 to 11 cycle PCR used barcoded and J-beta primers. Tagging of each cDNA molecule was performed by a template-switch adaptor with 12 random nucleotides. Paired-end reads containing CDR3 totaled no fewer than 2.5 million for each sample. One entry per CDR3 protein results from TCRdb running MiXCR on the 5' RACE reads. The data show over 1,200,000 distinct CDR3 sequences, 45% to 70% seen once. Each donor's blood draw was around 9.1 milliliters of peripheral blood. V shed 6 bases and J 2 bases; nucleotides not matched to a gene: 8. This CDR3 has 16 residues. Germline lookup yields CDR1 MNHEY and CDR2 SVGAGI. Findings and caveats of the study: With naive T cell percentage, TCR beta diversity showed a strong correlation.

Sequenced: blood. The genes are TRBV6-5 and TRBJ2-1; 9 bases agree with TRBD1. The TCR was taken from a man aged 18-30 years in good health. CDR3 amino acids: CASRSTGGRAYNEQFF. The CDR3 bases are TGTGCCAGCAGATCCACAGGGGGCCGGGCCTACAATGAGCAGTTCTTC.